This passage covers 29 T cell receptor beta chains from one sample sequenced in a study of shared clonotypes between healthy human individuals (dated by TCRdb to 2018 to 2020). CD8 naive samples were CD45RO-negative cells positively selected for CCR7, giving a CD45RA+CCR7+ population that excluded TemRA cells. Library creation used the immunoSEQ multiplex PCR assay. What TCRdb holds here is the immuneACCESS table cut down to in-frame rearrangements. Part of the clones is not present; checked against another copy, under half of the missing clones reflect an unresolved V gene, and the others are unexplained. Present in this sample are about 2 million clones, about 95% of which were seen just once. The ten largest clones add up to around 1% of the sample. The sample comprised naive CD8+ T cells sorted from blood. What the cell subset or site label conveys for this sample: CD45RA+CCR7+. The receptors were gathered from a man between 18 and 35 years old in good health.

The chain has TRBV19 and TRBJ2-5, with 12 nucleotides matching TRBD2. There are 17 residues in the CDR3. Germline V lookup: CDR1 LNHDA, CDR2 SQIVND (reference sequence). Germline trimming cut 2 bases from V and 2 bases from J; bases unmatched to any gene: 6. The CDR3 sequence is CASSIPLAGGLQETQYF. CDR3 bases: TGTGCCAGTAGTATACCCCTAGCGGGGGGGCTGCAAGAGACCCAGTACTTC.

V gene TRBV5-1 combines with J gene TRBJ2-5; D is possibly TRBD2 (5 bases). The V gene lost 1 base and the J gene lost 5 bases, with 21 bases spanning the gap. This CDR3 region has 17 residues. Germline CDR1 and CDR2: SGHRS and YFSETQ. The CDR3 protein is CASSLFPLEGVGETQYF. The CDR3 DNA follows: TGCGCCAGCAGCTTGTTCCCTCTCGAGGGTGTCGGGGAGACCCAGTACTTC.

The gene calls are TRBV5-8 and TRBJ1-2; D is undetermined. V lost 4 bases to trimming and J lost 7 bases, with 8 bases between them. Germline CDR1 reads SGHTS; CDR2 reads YDEGEE. The CDR3 sequence is 11 residues long. The CDR3 region is CASSPGGGYTF. Here the CDR3 DNA reads TGTGCCAGCAGCCCCGGAGGTGGCTACACCTTC.

This rearrangement joins TRBV9 to TRBJ2-7; D remains unclear. V lost 3 bases to trimming and J lost 2 bases, with 9 bases between them. The V gene's germline CDR1 is SGDLS and CDR2 YYNGEE. CDR3 length: 13 residues. The CDR3 DNA sequence: TGTGCCAGCAGCGACCAAACAGCCTACGAGCAGTACTTC. It encodes CASSDQTAYEQYF.

This chain uses TRBV4-1 with TRBJ1-1, with D unresolved. CDR1 MGHRA and CDR2 YSYEKL come from the germline V gene. The CDR3 runs to 15 residues. V was clipped by 4 bases and J by 6 bases, with 18 bases between them. CDR3 in amino acids: CASSLNAGSKAEAFF. CDR3 DNA: TGCGCCAGCAGCCTTAACGCCGGGTCCAAGGCTGAAGCTTTCTTT.

V gene TRBV4-1 combines with J gene TRBJ1-2, with D perhaps TRBD1 (6 bases). The germline V gene encodes CDR1 MGHRA and CDR2 YSYEKL. This CDR3 has 17 amino acids. V dropped 4 bases and J dropped 1 base, with 19 bases sitting between them. The CDR3, as DNA: TGCGCCAGCAGCCTCTATGGGCGCGGGGACATTAACTATGGCTACACCTTC. This encodes CASSLYGRGDINYGYTF.

The genes are TRBV21-1 and TRBJ2-1; the table calls TRBD2, which could not be checked here. TRBV21-1 is labeled a pseudogene. The CDR3 spans 15 residues. CDR3 region: CASSKERLADNEQFF. In DNA, the CDR3 is TGTGCCAGCAGCAAAGAGAGGCTAGCGGACAATGAGCAGTTCTTC.

The rearrangement links TRBV9 to TRBJ1-2; the match to TRBD1 covers 11 bases. J lost 5 bases, V lost 3 bases, and 6 bases had no gene match. Germline-derived CDR1 and CDR2 are SGDLS and YYNGEE. There are 15 residues in the CDR3. CDR3 residues: CASSAGQGVYYGYTF. The DNA of the CDR3 is TGTGCCAGCAGCGCGGGACAGGGGGTCTATTATGGCTACACCTTC.

V and J are TRBV6-6 and TRBJ2-1; D tentatively reads TRBD1 or TRBD2 (5 bases each). CDR1 and CDR2 (germline): MNHNY, SVGAGI (reference sequence). V was pared by 1 base and J by 8 bases, with 15 bases between. The CDR3 contains 15 residues. CDR3 in amino acids: CASSYFPARGDEQFF. In DNA, the CDR3 is TGTGCCAGCAGTTACTTTCCGGCCCGAGGGGATGAGCAGTTCTTC.

The chain employs TRBV4-3 and TRBJ1-4; a possible D gene is TRBD1 (6 bases). The CDR3 is 16 residues long. CDR1 and CDR2 (germline): LGHNA, YSLEER. The germline V and J ends were trimmed by 5 bases and 7 bases, with 20 bases remaining between them. The CDR3 coding sequence is TGCGCCAGCAGCAAAATTTTCGACAGGCCGGGTGAAAAACTGTTTTTT. Translated, it gives CASSKIFDRPGEKLFF.

The table lists this clone with a count of one. The chain couples TRBV18 to TRBJ1-3; tentatively, D is TRBD1 (6 bases). This CDR3 contains 14 residues. CDR1 is KGHSH and CDR2 is LQKENI in the germline V gene. V was clipped by 6 bases and J by 6 bases, with 15 bases between them. CDR3 loop: CASSRLGGENTIYF. CDR3 DNA: TGTGCCAGCTCCAGATTGGGGGGCGAAAACACCATATATTTT.

This clone showed up just once. The rearrangement links TRBV5-1 to TRBJ1-4; tentative D call: TRBD1 (5 bases). V was cut by 0 bases and J by 0 bases, with 9 bases left in between. The CDR3 extends over 16 amino acids. The germline V gene encodes CDR1 SGHRS and CDR2 YFSETQ. The chain's CDR3 is CASSLDQGATNEKLFF. In DNA, the CDR3 is TGCGCCAGCAGCTTGGACCAGGGTGCAACTAATGAAAAACTGTTTTTT. The whole variable domain, remainder taken from reference TRBV5-1 and TRBJ1-4, is KAGVTQTPRYLIKTRGQQVTLSCSPISGHRSVSWYQQTPGQGLQFLFEYFSETQRNKGNFPGRFSGRQFSNSRSEMNVSTLELGDSALYLCASSLDQGATNEKLFFGSGTQLSVL.

This clone showed up just once. The J gene is TRBJ2-7, the V gene TRBV15; 9 bases match TRBD1. CDR3 size: 14 residues. The J segment lost 3 bases and the V segment lost 6 bases, leaving 6 bases of the junction unmatched. Looked up from germline, CDR1 is LNHNV and CDR2 is YYDKDF (reference sequence). The CDR3 bases are TGTGCCACCAGTACTGACAGGGGGTTCTACGAGCAGTACTTC. Its translation is CATSTDRGFYEQYF.

The rearrangement joins TRBV5-4 to TRBJ2-7; 8 nucleotides agree with TRBD2. The CDR3 is 17 residues long. J was trimmed by 3 bases and V by 4 bases; bases with no gene match: 15. In germline, CDR1 is SGHNT, CDR2 YYREEE (reference sequence). The CDR3 protein is CASSTTRGGAGDYEQYF. CDR3 DNA: TGTGCCAGCAGCACGACCCGGGGTGGAGCGGGAGACTACGAGCAGTACTTC.

The rearrangement uses TRBV4-1 and TRBJ1-2; 7 nucleotides match TRBD1. There are 16 residues in the CDR3. Germline CDR1 MGHRA, CDR2 YSYEKL. After removal of 3 bases from V and 7 bases from J, the junction contained 14 bases not matched to a gene. CDR3 coding DNA: TGCGCCAGCAGCCAGATGGAAGGGCAGGGGGTCGGTGGCTACACCTTC. It is translated as CASSQMEGQGVGGYTF.

This chain joins TRBV29-1 and TRBJ2-1; 9 nucleotides align to TRBD1. V lost 2 bases and J lost 0; bases outside the gene matches: 5. CDR1 SQVTM and CDR2 ANQGSEA come from the germline V gene. This CDR3 spans 16 amino acids. The CDR3 loop reads CSVEYPDRGSYNEQFF. CDR3 in DNA: TGCAGCGTTGAATACCCGGACAGGGGCTCCTACAATGAGCAGTTCTTC.

Comments on this clone: At the DNA level, this CDR3 is encoded by other sequences in the same sample as well. V usage is TRBV5-6 and J usage is TRBJ2-7, with 14 nucleotides matching TRBD2. Germline lookup yields CDR1 SGHDT and CDR2 YYEEEE. The CDR3 contains 15 residues. The ends lost 4 bases at V and 3 bases at J; junction bases unmatched: 3. CDR3 DNA sequence: TGTGCCAGCAGCCTAGGACTAGCGGGGGGCTACGAGCAGTACTTC. This sequence encodes CASSLGLAGGYEQYF.

This clone occurred a few times. The J gene is TRBJ1-2, the V gene TRBV6-5, with TRBD1 as a possible D gene (5 bases). The CDR3 consists of 16 residues. Trimming left V 0 bases short and J 3 bases short, with 14 bases between. CDR1 and CDR2 from the germline V gene are MNHEY and SVGAGI. The DNA of the CDR3 is TGTGCCAGCAGTTACTCGACAGCCGCTGACTACTATGGCTACACCTTC. Protein sequence: CASSYSTAADYYGYTF.

The CDR3 nucleotides are TGTGCCAGCAGCACGACAGGGGGCTACTCCTACAATGAGCAGTTCTTC. This gives the protein CASSTTGGYSYNEQFF. The chain is built from TRBV7-3 and TRBJ2-1, with 10 bases matching TRBD1. CDR3 length: 16 residues. The V gene's germline CDR1 is SGHTA and CDR2 FQGTGA. After removal of 5 bases from V and 0 bases from J, the junction contained 4 bases not matched to a gene.

This chain links TRBV2 with TRBJ2-2; D is ambiguous. Trimming shortened V by 6 bases and J by 5 bases, and 13 bases separated the two germline ends. The germline V gene has CDR1 SNHLY and CDR2 FYNNEI. The CDR3 is made up of 14 amino acids. The chain's CDR3 is CASRSVPGTGELFF. CDR3 DNA sequence: TGTGCCAGCAGATCAGTTCCTGGGACCGGGGAGCTGTTTTTT.

In DNA, the CDR3 is TGCGCCAGCAGCCAAGAACCCCCCCTAGCCCCGCTTGACGAGCAGTACTTC. The encoded protein is CASSQEPPLAPLDEQYF. The chain uses TRBV4-1 and TRBJ2-7; possible D gene TRBD2, 5 bases. The CDR3 totals 17 residues. Trimming shortened V by 0 bases and J by 5 bases, and 20 bases separated the two germline ends. The germline gives CDR1 MGHRA, CDR2 YSYEKL.

The gene calls are TRBV2 and TRBJ1-2; a possible D gene is TRBD1 (5 bases). Per germline, CDR1 SNHLY and CDR2 FYNNEI. The CDR3 length is 13 residues. V was pared by 2 bases and J by 5 bases, with 9 bases between. DNA for the CDR3: TGTGCCAGCAGTGAATTAGGGGCTTATGGCTACACCTTC. Translation: CASSELGAYGYTF.

The chain links TRBV7-9 to TRBJ2-2; D is possibly TRBD2 (6 bases). The V end lost 7 bases, the J end lost 4 bases, and 16 bases lay between the germline ends. This CDR3 is built from 15 residues. Germline V gene lookup returns CDR1 SEHNR and CDR2 FQNEAQ (reference sequence). For the CDR3, the DNA is TGTGCCAGCAAGGAGGGTGCGAGTAGCACCGGGGAGCTGTTTTTT. Encoded protein: CASKEGASSTGELFF. Filled out from reference TRBV7-9 and TRBJ2-2, the complete variable domain reads DTGVSQNPRHKITKRGQNVTFRCDPISEHNRLYWYRQTLGQGPEFLTYFQNEAQLEKSRLLSDRFSAERPKGSFSTLEIQRTEQGDSAMYLCASKEGASSTGELFFGEGSRLTVL.

This sequence joins TRBV9 and TRBJ2-3; D uncertain. The CDR3 covers 15 residues. V gave up 0 bases and J gave up 7 bases, with 15 bases separating them. From germline, CDR1 is SGDLS and CDR2 YYNGEE. The CDR3: CASSVDSDWMNTQYF. The CDR3 region has the DNA TGTGCCAGCAGCGTAGACTCCGACTGGATGAATACGCAGTATTTT.

A remark on this clone: The sample contains more than one DNA sequence encoding this CDR3. The rearrangement links TRBV29-1 to TRBJ2-7; TRBD1 matches 10 bases. The CDR3 contains 14 residues. J gave up 0 bases and V 4 bases, and 3 bases lay outside the gene matches. CDR1 and CDR2 from the germline V gene are SQVTM and ANQGSEA. The CDR3 protein is CSVAGQGSSYEQYF. The CDR3, as DNA: TGCAGCGTTGCGGGACAGGGGTCCTCCTACGAGCAGTACTTC.

The chain combines TRBV7-9 with TRBJ2-3, with no clear D. Germline V gene data show CDR1 as SEHNR and CDR2 as FQNEAQ (reference sequence). V was cut by 3 bases and J by 3 bases, with 13 bases left in between. The CDR3 is 15 residues long. The DNA of the CDR3 is TGTGCCAGCAGCTTGGCGCGCGAAGTGACAGATACGCAGTATTTT. Its protein is CASSLAREVTDTQYF.

The J gene is TRBJ1-2, the V gene TRBV28, with 8 nucleotides matching TRBD1. Per germline, CDR1 MDHEN and CDR2 SYDVKM. With V trimmed by 3 bases and J by 6 bases, 3 bases remained unmatched. The length of the CDR3 is 13 residues. The CDR3 DNA reads TGTGCCAGCAGTTTGGACAGGGCCGATGGCTACACCTTC. Protein: CASSLDRADGYTF.

Details on this clone: At the DNA level, this CDR3 is encoded by other sequences in the same sample as well. V and J are TRBV20-1 and TRBJ1-1; D not resolved. The CDR3 is 11 amino acids. V was clipped by 5 bases and J by 1 base, with 5 bases between them. Germline V gives CDR1 DFQATT, CDR2 SNEGSKA (reference sequence). The CDR3 nucleotides read TGCAGTGCTGCACCGAACACTGAAGCTTTCTTT. It encodes CSAAPNTEAFF.

CDR3 DNA: TGTGCCAGCAGTGAAAGCGGGTTAGGCAATCAGCCCCAGCATTTT. Translating gives CASSESGLGNQPQHF. The chain is built from TRBV6-1 and TRBJ1-5; D is uncertain. Germline V gives CDR1 MNHNS, CDR2 SASEGT. This CDR3 has 15 amino acids. Trimming cost V 2 bases and J 2 bases, with 10 bases left between them.